What follows is one T cell receptor (beta chain) and its context. Its antigen is still unknown. The data were obtained in a study of cytomegalovirus exposure and HLA in healthy donors. Libraries were prepared by immunoSEQ multiplex PCR; TCRdb keeps only in-frame clonotypes and omits some of them. There are 100,000 to 150,000 clones in the sample; approximately 89% occur only once, and 1.2% lies in the top ten. These donors were members of the approximately 110-subject validation cohort, a group separate from the roughly 670-subject first cohort. Notes on the study in general: Cytomegalovirus association was assigned to approximately 160 TCR beta chains.

The TCR was taken from a woman in her late teens or twenties in good health and CMV-seronegative. The sample consisted of PBMCs.

The CDR3 region has the DNA TGTGCCATTCGGACAGGGGGAGTCAATCAGCCCCAGCATTTT. It is translated as CAIRTGGVNQPQHF. The chain joins TRBV6-1 to TRBJ1-5; 10 bases are shared with TRBD1. Germline assignment: CDR1 MNHNS and CDR2 SASEGT. CDR3 length equals 14 residues. With V trimmed by 10 bases and J by 3 bases, 6 bases remained unmatched.